These 11 T cell receptor beta chains came from one sample sequenced in a study of T cell responses to AZD1222 COVID-19 vaccine. TCRdb's table, derived via immunoSEQ multiplex PCR, lists solely in-frame clones and lacks some. The sample yields 100,000 to 150,000 clones, about nine tenths seen once. The sequenced sample was peripheral blood, obtained on day 0 of AZD1222 vaccination. All receptors derive from an adult in good health.

The chain carries TRBV5-4 and TRBJ2-2; either TRBD1 or TRBD2 may fit D (6 bases each). Germline V gene data show CDR1 as SGHNT and CDR2 as YYREEE (reference sequence). Trimming removed 3 bases at V and 4 bases at J, with 19 bases between. The CDR3 length is 17 residues. The CDR3, as DNA: TGTGCCAGCAGCTCCCGTATAAGGGGGGCATCCACCGGGGAGCTGTTTTTT. Translation gives CASSSRIRGASTGELFF.

The chain is built from TRBV2 and TRBJ1-3; 7 bases line up with TRBD1. Trimming removed 5 bases from V and 0 bases from J; junction bases left unmatched: 10. The CDR3 runs 17 residues. CDR1 is SNHLY, CDR2 FYNNEI, per germline. The CDR3 DNA sequence: TGTGCCAGCAGTCCCCCCCGACAGGGCCTCTCTGGAAACACCATATATTTT. Translation: CASSPPRQGLSGNTIYF.

This clone was seen once. The rearrangement joins TRBV30 to TRBJ2-6; D is unclear. This CDR3 has 14 amino acids. V was pared by 2 bases and J by 0 bases, with 5 bases between. The germline CDR1 and CDR2 sequences are GTSNPN and SVGIG (reference sequence). In DNA, the CDR3 is TGTGCCTGGAGTCGGACCTCTGGGGCCAACGTCCTGACTTTC. Translating gives CAWSRTSGANVLTF.

The V and J genes are TRBV5-1 and TRBJ1-2; 7 bases fit TRBD1. The CDR3 length is 14 residues. Germline trimming cut 5 bases from V and 5 bases from J; bases unmatched to any gene: 9. Per germline, CDR1 SGHRS and CDR2 YFSETQ. The CDR3: CASRFQGDRYGYTF. As DNA, the CDR3 is TGCGCCAGCAGATTTCAGGGGGATCGGTATGGCTACACCTTC.

This clone was seen just once. The chain combines TRBV2 with TRBJ1-5; D is undetermined. The CDR3 sequence is 14 residues long. V dropped 7 bases and J dropped 9 bases, with 19 bases sitting between them. Germline-derived CDR1 and CDR2 are SNHLY and FYNNEI. The CDR3 sequence: CASTRDPEGMPQHF. The CDR3 DNA reads as TGTGCCAGCACCCGAGATCCTGAAGGTATGCCCCAGCATTTT.

This clone was seen a single time. V is TRBV4-1 and J is TRBJ2-1, with TRBD2 as a possible D gene (7 bases). The germline V gene has CDR1 MGHRA and CDR2 YSYEKL. Trimming took off 4 bases at V and 3 bases at J, with 16 bases between the two ends. The CDR3 is made up of 16 amino acids. CDR3 region: CASSPKPGGLYNEQFF. As DNA, the CDR3 is TGCGCCAGCAGCCCCAAGCCGGGGGGCCTCTACAATGAGCAGTTCTTC.

V and J are TRBV28 and TRBJ2-7, with TRBD1 identical over 7 bases. V was clipped by 6 bases and J by 3 bases; unmatched bases: 11. CDR3 length equals 15 residues. Germline V gene lookup returns CDR1 MDHEN and CDR2 SYDVKM. CDR3 loop: CASSPGQVIGYEQYF. The CDR3 DNA is TGTGCCAGCAGCCCCGGACAGGTAATAGGCTACGAGCAGTACTTC.

The chain carries TRBV19 and TRBJ2-5, with 14 bases identical to TRBD2. The length of the CDR3 is 17 residues. The V segment lost 4 bases and the J segment 0 bases; nucleotides outside the gene matches: 4. Germline CDR1 LNHDA, CDR2 SQIVND (reference sequence). The CDR3 bases are TGTGCCAGTAGTAGGGGGGGACTAGCGGGAGACCAAGAGACCCAGTACTTC. Protein sequence: CASSRGGLAGDQETQYF.

This rearrangement joins TRBV11-2 to TRBJ2-3; D might be TRBD1 or TRBD2, each matching 6 bases. Germline CDR1 reads SGHAT; CDR2 reads FQNNGV. Trimming pared 9 bases from V and 10 bases from J, leaving 14 bases between. The CDR3 runs to 11 residues. The CDR3 protein is CASQGGIAQYF. The CDR3 DNA reads TGTGCCAGTCAAGGGGGGATTGCGCAGTATTTT.

The J gene is TRBJ1-1, the V gene TRBV19, with D unclear. Trimming pared 1 base from V and 1 base from J, leaving 10 bases between. Germline CDR1 LNHDA, CDR2 SQIVND (reference sequence). This CDR3 has 15 residues. In DNA, the CDR3 is TGTGCCAGTAGTATAGGGGGATCAGGGAACACTGAAGCTTTCTTT. Protein product: CASSIGGSGNTEAFF.

The chain combines TRBV5-1 with TRBJ2-7; D gene unclear. V was clipped by 4 bases and J by 5 bases, with 13 bases between them. CDR1 is SGHRS, CDR2 YFSETQ, per germline. The CDR3 covers 13 residues. CDR3 sequence: CASSTDNSDEQYF. DNA for the CDR3: TGCGCCAGCAGCACAGACAATTCGGACGAGCAGTACTTC. Supplemented by reference TRBV5-1 and TRBJ2-7, the full variable domain reads KAGVTQTPRYLIKTRGQQVTLSCSPISGHRSVSWYQQTPGQGLQFLFEYFSETQRNKGNFPGRFSGRQFSNSRSEMNVSTLELGDSALYLCASSTDNSDEQYFGPGTRLTVT.